The 26 T cell receptor beta chains below come from one sample, sequenced in a study of blood T cell repertoires in COVID-19. Only in-frame clones appear in the TCRdb table, and some are missing; sequencing was by immunoSEQ multiplex PCR. The sample shows about 210,000 clones, 81% of them seen only once. Sequencing used PBMCs or T cells enriched from blood (not recorded which). Receptors were obtained from a woman between 45 and 60 years old with acute COVID-19.

The rearrangement uses TRBV6-6 and TRBJ1-6, with TRBD1 matching 8 bases. Germline values: CDR1 MNHNY, CDR2 SVGAGI (reference sequence). Trimming cost V 5 bases and J 3 bases; bases outside gene matches: 3. The CDR3 runs 15 residues. The CDR3 DNA reads TGTGCCAGCAGTCTACAGGGGGACTATAATTCACCCCTCCACTTT. It is translated as CASSLQGDYNSPLHF.

CDR3 sequence reads: CASSDQGVDTQYF. The CDR3 DNA reads TGTGCCAGCAGTGACCAGGGTGTAGATACGCAGTATTTT. This rearrangement joins TRBV2 to TRBJ2-3; a possible D gene is TRBD1 (5 bases). Germline CDR1 is SNHLY and CDR2 is FYNNEI. Trimming cost V 3 bases and J 5 bases, with 9 bases left between them. The CDR3 loop spans 13 amino acids.

The chain combines TRBV5-6 with TRBJ1-3, with D perhaps TRBD1 (6 bases). The V end was cut by 4 bases, the J end by 2 bases, with 19 bases between. The length of the CDR3 is 17 residues. Germline CDR1 SGHDT, CDR2 YYEEEE. CDR3 in amino acids: CASSTILRGAAGNTIYF. CDR3 in DNA: TGTGCCAGCAGCACCATCCTACGGGGGGCGGCTGGAAACACCATATATTTT.

The rearrangement joins TRBV7-2 to TRBJ2-1; 10 bases align to TRBD2. Per the germline V gene, CDR1 is SGHTA and CDR2 is FQGNSA. CDR3 length: 16 amino acids. J gave up 6 bases and V 0 bases, and 5 bases lay outside the gene matches. In DNA form, the CDR3 reads TGTGCCAGCAGCTTAGCGGGAGCGGGGGGGATCAATGAGCAGTTCTTC. Its translation is CASSLAGAGGINEQFF.

This clone has only one observation. The chain combines TRBV19 with TRBJ2-4; a weak D match, TRBD2 (5 bases). The CDR3 sequence is 15 residues long. V was shortened by 3 bases and J by 0 bases, with 9 bases between the two germline ends. Germline-derived CDR1 and CDR2 are LNHDA and SQIVND (reference sequence). Here the CDR3 DNA reads TGTGCCAGTAGTATCCCGGGAATAGCCAAAAACATTCAGTACTTC. Its protein product is CASSIPGIAKNIQYF.

The J gene is TRBJ1-3, the V gene TRBV5-4; D not certain. V lost 1 base and J lost 0, with 5 bases in between. Germline values: CDR1 SGHNT, CDR2 YYREEE (reference sequence). This CDR3 has 14 residues. The CDR3 sequence: CASSLTASGNTIYF. The CDR3, as DNA: TGTGCCAGCAGCTTGACAGCCTCTGGAAACACCATATATTTT. Supplemented by reference TRBV5-4 and TRBJ1-3, the full variable domain reads ETGVTQSPTHLIKTRGQQVTLRCSSQSGHNTVSWYQQALGQGPQFIFQYYREEENGRGNFPPRFSGLQFPNYSSELNVNALELDDSALYLCASSLTASGNTIYFGEGSWLTVV.

This clone was seen just once. This chain links TRBV9 with TRBJ1-2; the D is unclear. Trimming left V 0 bases short and J 5 bases short, with 11 bases between. The CDR3 covers 14 residues. CDR1 is SGDLS and CDR2 is YYNGEE in the germline V gene. The CDR3 spells CASSVEIGPYGYTF. CDR3 DNA: TGTGCCAGCAGCGTAGAAATTGGGCCTTATGGCTACACCTTC. Combining the CDR3 with reference TRBV9 and TRBJ1-2 gives the whole variable domain DSGVTQTPKHLITATGQRVTLRCSPRSGDLSVYWYQQSLDQGLQFLIQYYNGEERAKGNILERFSAQQFPDLHSELNLSSLELGDSALYFCASSVEIGPYGYTFGSGTRLTVV.

The chain employs TRBV5-1 and TRBJ2-7, with 8 bases identical to TRBD1. CDR1 SGHRS and CDR2 YFSETQ come from the germline V gene. With V trimmed by 0 bases and J by 2 bases, 4 bases remained unmatched. The CDR3 length is 15 residues. The CDR3 nucleotides are TGCGCCAGCAGCTTGGTAGGACAGGGCCCCTACGAGCAGTACTTC. Amino acid sequence: CASSLVGQGPYEQYF.

This chain's CDR3 is CASRTGDRDYEQYF. The DNA of the CDR3 is TGTGCCAGCAGGACTGGAGACAGGGATTACGAGCAGTACTTC. This rearrangement joins TRBV6-5 to TRBJ2-7, with 7 nucleotides matching TRBD1. Losses at the gene ends were 6 bases for V and 4 bases for J; bases not matched to a gene: 9. The CDR3 is made up of 14 amino acids. Germline lookup yields CDR1 MNHEY and CDR2 SVGAGI.

The rearrangement joins TRBV12-3 or TRBV12-4 to TRBJ1-1; TRBD1 might be the D (5 bases). This CDR3 spans 13 amino acids. V was clipped by 6 bases and J by 0 bases, with 8 bases between them. The CDR3 here is CASRDTMNTEAFF. CDR3 DNA: TGTGCCAGCAGGGACACAATGAACACTGAAGCTTTCTTT.

The chain is built from TRBV2 and TRBJ2-5, with TRBD1 matching over 7 bases. Germline values: CDR1 SNHLY, CDR2 FYNNEI. The CDR3 covers 14 residues. V trimming: 6 bases; J trimming: 4 bases; junction bases outside the gene matches: 8. CDR3 DNA: TGTGCCAGCAGGGATAAGACAGGGACAGAGACCCAGTACTTC. As protein: CASRDKTGTETQYF.

The chain carries TRBV11-2 and TRBJ2-5, with 7 bases lining up with TRBD1. CDR3 length: 15 amino acids. The trim removed 3 bases at V and 0 bases at J, leaving 4 bases unmatched. Germline-derived CDR1 and CDR2 are SGHAT and FQNNGV. The CDR3 protein is CASSLMTGNQETQYF. CDR3 in DNA: TGTGCCAGCAGCTTGATGACAGGGAACCAAGAGACCCAGTACTTC.

The chain carries TRBV7-2 and TRBJ1-5; 9 nucleotides agree with TRBD1. This CDR3 has 17 residues. V lost 1 base and J lost 6; bases outside the gene matches: 10. Germline assignment: CDR1 SGHTA and CDR2 FQGNSA. This CDR3 is CASSLGGQGLRIQPQHF. The CDR3 DNA reads TGTGCCAGCAGCTTAGGGGGACAGGGATTACGTATTCAGCCCCAGCATTTT.

V and J are TRBV7-8 and TRBJ2-7; 11 bases line up with TRBD1. The ends lost 5 bases at V and 5 bases at J; junction bases unmatched: 8. The CDR3 runs to 15 residues. In germline, CDR1 is SGHVS, CDR2 FQNEAQ. CDR3 in DNA: TGTGCCAGCAGCACCTATGGACAGGGGGCTGACGAGCAGTACTTC. It yields the protein CASSTYGQGADEQYF.

The chain employs TRBV18 and TRBJ2-3, with TRBD2 identical over 7 bases. The CDR3 is 11 residues long. V lost 9 bases, J lost 4 bases, and 1 base stayed unmatched. The germline V gene has CDR1 KGHSH and CDR2 LQKENI. This CDR3 reads CARGGADTQYF. The CDR3 nucleotides are TGTGCCAGGGGGGGGGCAGATACGCAGTATTTT.

This rearrangement joins TRBV7-9 to TRBJ1-1, with TRBD1 matching 9 bases. Looked up from germline, CDR1 is SEHNR and CDR2 is FQNEAQ (reference sequence). The ends lost 5 bases at V and 4 bases at J; junction bases unmatched: 5. The CDR3 totals 14 residues. The CDR3 DNA follows: TGTGCCAGCAGCACCGGGACAGGGCTCACTGAAGCTTTCTTT. Amino acids: CASSTGTGLTEAFF.

This clone was observed a single time. The V gene is TRBV5-4, the J gene TRBJ2-1; 7 bases are a match to TRBD1. The CDR3 has 19 amino acids. The V gene's germline CDR1 is SGHNT and CDR2 YYREEE (reference sequence). The V segment lost 0 bases and the J segment 1 base; nucleotides outside the gene matches: 13. Here the CDR3 reads CASSLAHQLGTESYNEQFF. The CDR3 coding sequence is TGTGCCAGCAGCTTGGCCCATCAGTTAGGGACAGAATCCTACAATGAGCAGTTCTTC.

The V call is TRBV2, the J call TRBJ2-7, with TRBD2 identical over 13 bases. This CDR3 has 16 residues. V lost 7 bases, J lost 0 bases, and 6 bases stayed unmatched. Germline V CDR1 and CDR2: SNHLY, FYNNEI. The CDR3 here is CASTRLAGGPSYEQYF. The CDR3 bases are TGTGCCAGCACCCGACTAGCGGGAGGACCCTCCTACGAGCAGTACTTC.

The chain is built from TRBV9 and TRBJ2-1; 9 nucleotides agree with TRBD2. The CDR3 is made up of 14 amino acids. Germline V gene sequence: CDR1 SGDLS, CDR2 YYNGEE. Trimming took 3 bases from V and 7 from J; bases not matched to a gene: 5. The CDR3 nucleotides are TGTGCCAGCAGCGCGATAGCGGGGGAGAATGAGCAGTTCTTC. It is translated as CASSAIAGENEQFF.

The CDR3 protein is CASSLGEGSMEQFF. CDR3 bases: TGTGCCAGCAGCTTAGGAGAGGGCAGCATGGAGCAGTTCTTC. The rearrangement joins TRBV11-3 to TRBJ2-1, with a possible D match to TRBD2 (5 bases). Germline CDR1 reads SGHNT; CDR2 reads YENEEA. V shed 1 base and J shed 10 bases, with 14 bases lying between them. The CDR3 is 14 amino acids.

This clone was recorded only once. The V call is TRBV18, the J call TRBJ2-3; the match to TRBD1 covers 7 bases. Germline V CDR1 and CDR2: KGHSH, LQKENI. The V segment lost 3 bases and the J segment 3 bases; nucleotides outside the gene matches: 6. The CDR3 loop spans 15 amino acids. CDR3 in DNA: TGTGCCAGCTCACCCCGACAGGGACATACAGATACGCAGTATTTT. Translated, it gives CASSPRQGHTDTQYF.

This chain uses TRBV7-2 with TRBJ1-6; D may be TRBD1 (5 bases). V gave up 5 bases and J gave up 6 bases, with 14 bases separating them. In germline, CDR1 is SGHTA, CDR2 FQGNSA. This CDR3 is 15 amino acids long. This CDR3 is CASSSRVPGNSPLHF. The CDR3 region has the DNA TGTGCCAGCAGCAGCAGGGTCCCTGGTAATTCACCCCTCCACTTT.

The chain couples TRBV2 to TRBJ1-6; TRBD1 matches 7 bases. Germline CDR1 reads SNHLY; CDR2 reads FYNNEI. The V segment lost 6 bases and the J segment 7 bases; nucleotides outside the gene matches: 3. The CDR3 is 13 residues long. The CDR3 loop is CASRGQRNSPLHF. The CDR3 DNA follows: TGTGCCAGCAGGGGACAGAGAAATTCACCCCTCCACTTT.

The chain has TRBV11-3 and TRBJ2-3, with D uncertain. There are 13 residues in the CDR3. Trimming removed 2 bases at V and 8 bases at J, with 11 bases between. Germline V gene data show CDR1 as SGHNT and CDR2 as YENEEA. This chain's CDR3 is CASSLLYPGTQYF. The CDR3, as DNA: TGTGCCAGCAGCTTACTTTATCCGGGTACGCAGTATTTT.

Details on this clone: Other DNA sequences in this specimen translate into the identical CDR3. V is TRBV10-3 and J is TRBJ2-6; weak D call: TRBD2 (6 bases). Germline V gene lookup returns CDR1 ENHRY and CDR2 SYGVKD. This CDR3 comprises 17 residues. The germline V and J ends were trimmed by 6 bases and 0 bases, with 15 bases remaining between them. The CDR3 loop is CAIRGTGDPSGANVLTF. The CDR3 DNA follows: TGTGCCATCAGGGGGACGGGGGACCCCTCTGGGGCCAACGTCCTGACTTTC.

V and J are TRBV9 and TRBJ1-2, with 10 bases lining up with TRBD1. The CDR3 runs to 14 residues. Germline CDR1 SGDLS, CDR2 YYNGEE. With V trimmed by 3 bases and J by 6 bases, 5 bases remained unmatched. In nucleotides, the CDR3 is TGTGCCAGCAGCGCGGACAGGGGGTTAGATGGCTACACCTTC. Translating gives CASSADRGLDGYTF.